This record covers a single T cell receptor (beta chain). This specimen comes from a study of blood T cell repertoires in COVID-19. Looking at the study overall: Samples representing acute and convalescent COVID-19 were sourced from the United States, Italy and Spain.

TCRdb's table, derived via immunoSEQ multiplex PCR, lists solely in-frame clones and lacks some. The table has more than 110,000 clones, 70% to 85% seen once; the top ten hold about 7%. This CDR3 has 14 amino acids. Unmatched junction bases numbered 6, after V lost 5 bases and J lost 6 bases. CDR1 and CDR2 (germline): LGHDT, YNNKEL (reference sequence). This sequence joins TRBV3-1 (or the pseudogene TRBV3-2) and TRBJ1-4; 7 nucleotides agree with TRBD1. The specimen sequenced was peripheral blood. This clonotype was sampled from a human donor in a cohort sampled during active COVID-19. DNA of the CDR3: TGTGCCAGCAGCGCATCAGGGGGGTATGAAAAACTGTTTTTT. It is translated as CASSASGGYEKLFF.